This record covers a single TCR beta chain. Antigen specificity is unknown. V lost 6 bases to trimming and J lost 7 bases, with 15 bases between them. CDR3 length: 14 amino acids. Looked up from germline, CDR1 is MDHEN and CDR2 is SYDVKM. This sample is drawn from a study of cytomegalovirus exposure and HLA in healthy donors. PCR was performed using 60 Vbeta and 13 Jbeta primers. Clones were read by immunoSEQ multiplex PCR, and TCRdb kept only the in-frame ones, dropping some. The data show some 100,000 clones, about four fifths seen once. Study-level points and caveats: Cytomegalovirus-associated TCR beta chains were listed, numbering more than 150. TCR beta sequences reportedly predicted most subjects' HLA-A and HLA-B alleles accurately.

This sequence joins TRBV28 and TRBJ1-4; maybe TRBD1 (5 bases). The sample consisted of PBMCs. The receptor comes from a female donor in good health and CMV-seropositive. CDR3 sequence: CASSRTVRVEKLFF. In DNA, the CDR3 is TGTGCCAGCAGCCGTACGGTCAGGGTTGAAAAACTGTTTTTT.